The clone carrying this T cell receptor (beta chain) came up a few times. Unique molecular identifiers were affixed to discrete cDNA molecules within the library. TCRdb ran MiXCR on the RACE reads and lists one entry per CDR3 protein. The repertoire includes 90,000 to 110,000 distinct CDR3 sequences, about 34% of them detected once, and about 2.7% sits in the top ten. Germline V gene sequence: CDR1 SQVTM, CDR2 ANQGSEA. This CDR3 has 14 residues. J was trimmed by 1 base and V by 6 bases; bases with no gene match: 5. The source of the sample is a study of human T cells and chemical hapten exposure. Turning to the study itself: Patches with 0.01% DPC went on the upper back, and the tests were read at 6 days.

Time point of the sample: patch test 3, about 24 weeks after DPC sensitization. As to treatment: therapeutic diphenylcyclopropenone sensitization with weekly scalp DPC. The TCR was taken from a man in his forties or fifties with alopecia areata. Some clones in this sample may be carry-over from other donors' samples. The source was whole blood, collected in connection with sensitization to the hapten diphenylcyclopropenone (DPC). V usage is TRBV29-1 and J usage is TRBJ2-3, with 9 bases that match TRBD2. The CDR3 nucleotides read TGCAGCGTGTTGAAGCGGGAGGGCACAGATACGCAGTATTTT. Its protein product is CSVLKREGTDTQYF.